The 28 T cell receptor beta chains presented below share a single source sample, sequenced in a study of T cells in Graves' hyperthyroidism and ophthalmopathy. The source material, RNA transcripts, was used to amplify TCR beta CDR3 regions. The HTBI primer set served for first-round RT-PCR of the TCR CDR3. Using its own MiXCR run on the multiplex PCR reads, TCRdb lists one record per CDR3 protein. Here the sample spans 300,000 to 450,000 distinct CDR3 sequences, roughly 14% being singletons. The material sequenced was blood. These TCRs come from a woman under 30 with Graves' hyperthyroidism that later progressed to Graves' ophthalmopathy.

The V call is TRBV7-9, the J call TRBJ1-1, with a possible D match to TRBD1 (5 bases). The CDR3 runs 17 residues. The germline V gene has CDR1 SEHNR and CDR2 FQNEAQ (reference sequence). V was trimmed by 1 base and J by 0 bases, leaving 15 bases between them. In DNA form, the CDR3 reads TGTGCCAGCAGCTTAGGGACGGGGGTGCTTTTGAACACTGAAGCTTTCTTT. This encodes CASSLGTGVLLNTEAFF.

The chain employs TRBV4-1 and TRBJ2-7; 7 positions match TRBD1. Trimming at V came to 4 bases and at J to 4 bases, leaving 16 bases not matched to a gene. Germline CDR1 MGHRA, CDR2 YSYEKL. The CDR3 loop spans 17 amino acids. CDR3 nucleotides: TGCGCCAGCAGCCCAAAATACACTCAGGGGGAATGGTACGAGCAGTACTTC. This codes for CASSPKYTQGEWYEQYF.

This clonotype appeared a few times. This chain connects TRBV28 to TRBJ2-1; D call uncertain. CDR3 size: 13 residues. V was cut by 3 bases and J by 9 bases, with 12 bases left in between. Germline V gene data show CDR1 as MDHEN and CDR2 as SYDVKM. The CDR3 sequence: CASSFGSYVEQFF. The CDR3 region has the DNA TGTGCCAGCAGTTTCGGCAGTTACGTTGAGCAGTTCTTC.

Ten or more counts support this clonotype. The rearrangement uses TRBV7-8 and TRBJ2-3; D is uncertain. The V and J ends lost 5 bases and 0 bases respectively, with 12 bases between them. CDR1 is SGHVS, CDR2 FQNEAQ, per germline. The CDR3 has 15 residues. CDR3 in amino acids: CASSPIGLSTDTQYF. DNA of the CDR3: TGTGCCAGCAGCCCCATCGGGCTGAGCACAGATACGCAGTATTTT.

This clonotype was detected only a few times. CDR3 DNA: TGTGCCAGCAGCGTAGGATCGGGACGGGACTCTGGAAACACCATATATTTT. This encodes CASSVGSGRDSGNTIYF. The chain couples TRBV9 to TRBJ1-3; tentative D call: TRBD1 (5 bases). This CDR3 region has 17 residues. V lost 0 bases and J 0 bases, leaving 13 bases between the germline ends. CDR1 is SGDLS, CDR2 YYNGEE, per germline.

This clonotype was recorded at least ten times. J is TRBJ2-1 and V is TRBV2; 10 nucleotides line up with TRBD2. Trimming at V came to 7 bases and at J to 2 bases, leaving 8 bases not matched to a gene. CDR1 and CDR2 from the germline V gene are SNHLY and FYNNEI. This CDR3 contains 16 residues. The CDR3 DNA reads as TGTGCCAGCACCCTAAAACTAGCGGGACCCTACAATGAGCAGTTCTTC. Amino acid sequence: CASTLKLAGPYNEQFF.

This clonotype was recorded at least ten times. V and J are TRBV28 and TRBJ2-4; D remains ambiguous. Trimming took 5 bases from V and 5 from J, leaving 13 bases between them. The length of the CDR3 is 14 residues. Germline CDR1 reads MDHEN; CDR2 reads SYDVKM. For the CDR3, the DNA is TGTGCCAGCAGTCACTACGGCCCGGAAAACATTCAGTACTTC. This encodes CASSHYGPENIQYF.

This clonotype was seen only a few times. The rearrangement joins TRBV7-9 to TRBJ2-2, with 8 bases identical to TRBD2. Germline CDR1 and CDR2: SEHNR and FQNEAQ (reference sequence). This CDR3 is 17 amino acids long. V was clipped by 3 bases and J by 1 base; unmatched bases: 7. The CDR3 region is CASSFPERELNTGELFF. Written as DNA, the CDR3 is TGTGCCAGCAGCTTCCCTGAGCGGGAGCTGAACACCGGGGAGCTGTTTTTT. Based on the CDR3 plus reference TRBV7-9 and TRBJ2-2, the full variable domain is DTGVSQNPRHKITKRGQNVTFRCDPISEHNRLYWYRQTLGQGPEFLTYFQNEAQLEKSRLLSDRFSAERPKGSFSTLEIQRTEQGDSAMYLCASSFPERELNTGELFFGEGSRLTVL.

The V gene is TRBV6-5, the J gene TRBJ2-2; unclear D gene. Germline-derived CDR1 and CDR2 are MNHEY and SVGAGI. Deletions cut 2 bases from V and 0 bases from J, with 7 bases between. CDR3 length equals 15 residues. CDR3 amino acids: CASSYEPANTGELFF. In nucleotides, the CDR3 is TGTGCCAGCAGTTACGAACCCGCGAACACCGGGGAGCTGTTTTTT.

The gene calls are TRBV3-1 and TRBJ2-3; D is perhaps TRBD1 (6 bases). V was shortened by 0 bases and J by 2 bases, with 9 bases between the two germline ends. Per germline, CDR1 LGHDT and CDR2 YNNKEL (reference sequence). The CDR3 is made up of 15 amino acids. The CDR3 DNA follows: TGTGCCAGCAGCCAAGAGGGGGACACCACAGATACGCAGTATTTT. It encodes CASSQEGDTTDTQYF.

Many counts were recorded for this clonotype. The chain carries TRBV28 and TRBJ2-7; 9 bases are a match to TRBD1. CDR1 is MDHEN and CDR2 is SYDVKM in the germline V gene. After removal of 1 base from V and 7 bases from J, the junction contained 5 bases not matched to a gene. This CDR3 is 14 amino acids long. In nucleotides, the CDR3 is TGTGCCAGCAGTTTATCGAACAGGGGGCGGGAGCAGTACTTC. Protein: CASSLSNRGREQYF.

This clonotype came up many times. The J gene is TRBJ2-7, the V gene TRBV11-2; possibly TRBD1 for D (6 bases). The CDR3 is 14 residues long. CDR1 and CDR2 from the germline V gene are SGHAT and FQNNGV. V was clipped by 5 bases and J by 1 base, with 12 bases between them. The CDR3 nucleotides are TGTGCCAGCAGCGCACCAACAGGGTCCTACGAGCAGTACTTC. Translation: CASSAPTGSYEQYF.

In this sample, this clonotype turned up a few times. This sequence joins TRBV4-1 and TRBJ2-6; TRBD1 might be the D (6 bases). This CDR3 contains 16 residues. CDR1 MGHRA and CDR2 YSYEKL come from the germline V gene. V lost 4 bases, J lost 1 base, and 11 bases lay in between. CDR3 nucleotide sequence: TGCGCCAGCAGCCGTAGTACAGGGTCTGGGGCCAACGTCCTGACTTTC. It encodes CASSRSTGSGANVLTF.

In its sample, this clonotype was seen a few times. The rearrangement uses TRBV6-5 and TRBJ2-1; 7 bases are a match to TRBD1. Unmatched junction bases numbered 7, after V lost 2 bases and J lost 15 bases. CDR3 size: 12 residues. Germline V gives CDR1 MNHEY, CDR2 SVGAGI. The DNA of the CDR3 is TGTGCCAGCAGTTACAGTGGGGACAGTATGTTCTTC. It codes for CASSYSGDSMFF.

This clonotype appeared a few times. The chain carries TRBV10-1 and TRBJ2-7; 8 bases fit TRBD1. There are 16 residues in the CDR3. CDR1 is WNHNN and CDR2 is SYGVQD in the germline V gene (reference sequence). The V gene end was trimmed by 8 bases and the J gene end by 0 bases; junction bases not matched to a gene: 12. The CDR3 DNA reads as TGCGCCAGCCGTCAAACAGGGGGTAATTACTCCTACGAGCAGTACTTC. Residues: CASRQTGGNYSYEQYF.

CDR3 sequence reads: CASSAHRTSGDTDTQYF. Written as DNA, the CDR3 is TGTGCCAGCAGCGCTCACAGGACTAGCGGGGATACAGATACGCAGTATTTT. The rearrangement joins TRBV9 to TRBJ2-3; 12 bases match TRBD2. V gave up 3 bases and J gave up 3 bases; unmatched junction bases: 8. This CDR3 has 17 amino acids. Looked up from germline, CDR1 is SGDLS and CDR2 is YYNGEE. Drawing the rest from reference TRBV9 and TRBJ2-3, the complete variable domain is DSGVTQTPKHLITATGQRVTLRCSPRSGDLSVYWYQQSLDQGLQFLIQYYNGEERAKGNILERFSAQQFPDLHSELNLSSLELGDSALYFCASSAHRTSGDTDTQYFGPGTRLTVL.

In its sample, this clonotype was seen a few times. This chain links TRBV9 with TRBJ2-1; either TRBD1 or TRBD2 may fit D (5 bases each). The CDR3 has 15 amino acids. Between the trimmed V and J ends, which lost 2 bases and 4 bases, there was a span of 13 bases. Germline loops: CDR1 SGDLS, CDR2 YYNGEE. CDR3 residues: CASSVDGTMYNEQFF. DNA for the CDR3: TGTGCCAGCAGCGTGGATGGGACCATGTACAATGAGCAGTTCTTC. Based on the CDR3 plus reference TRBV9 and TRBJ2-1, the full variable domain is DSGVTQTPKHLITATGQRVTLRCSPRSGDLSVYWYQQSLDQGLQFLIQYYNGEERAKGNILERFSAQQFPDLHSELNLSSLELGDSALYFCASSVDGTMYNEQFFGPGTRLTVL.

At least ten counts were recorded for this clonotype. This chain links TRBV30 with TRBJ1-2; tentatively, D is TRBD1 (6 bases). The CDR3 has 16 amino acids. Germline V gives CDR1 GTSNPN, CDR2 SVGIG (reference sequence). Trimming removed 0 bases from V and 0 bases from J, with 14 bases in between. The CDR3 DNA sequence: TGTGCCTGGAGTGTCGGGGGCGTTATAGCTAACTATGGCTACACCTTC. Translated: CAWSVGGVIANYGYTF. The whole variable domain, remainder taken from reference TRBV30 and TRBJ1-2, is SQTIHQWPATLVQPVGSPLSLECTVEGTSNPNLYWYRQAAGRGLQLLFYSVGIGQISSEVPQNLSASRPQDRQFILSSKKLLLSDSGFYLCAWSVGGVIANYGYTFGSGTRLTVV.

This clonotype has just a few counts. This may stem from a read error, because a much larger clone lies one nucleotide away. The gene calls are TRBV20-1 and TRBJ2-5, with 10 bases lining up with TRBD2. Looked up from germline, CDR1 is DFQATT and CDR2 is SNEGSKA (reference sequence). This CDR3 has 15 amino acids. CDR3 in amino acids: CSARPVTSGMETRYF. The CDR3 DNA follows: TGCAGTGCTAGACCTGTTACTAGCGGGATGGAGACCCGGTACTTC.

Many counts were recorded for this clonotype. The chain joins TRBV28 to TRBJ2-1, with 10 nucleotides matching TRBD1. J lost 4 bases, V lost 4 bases, and 16 bases had no gene match. This CDR3 has 19 residues. Germline CDR1 MDHEN, CDR2 SYDVKM. The CDR3: CASSSLTGGPNADYNEQFF. The CDR3 DNA follows: TGTGCCAGCAGTTCGCTGACAGGGGGCCCGAATGCAGATTACAATGAGCAGTTCTTC.

Many counts were recorded for this clonotype. This rearrangement joins TRBV9 to TRBJ2-7; D is undetermined. Germline values: CDR1 SGDLS, CDR2 YYNGEE. This CDR3 contains 13 residues. Deletions cut 2 bases from V and 0 bases from J, with 6 bases between. CDR3 sequence (DNA): TGTGCCAGCAGCGTCGGCGGCTCCTACGAGCAGTACTTC. Its protein is CASSVGGSYEQYF. Using reference TRBV9 and TRBJ2-7 for the parts outside the CDR3, the full variable domain is DSGVTQTPKHLITATGQRVTLRCSPRSGDLSVYWYQQSLDQGLQFLIQYYNGEERAKGNILERFSAQQFPDLHSELNLSSLELGDSALYFCASSVGGSYEQYFGPGTRLTVT.

This clonotype was recorded at least ten times. The chain employs TRBV20-1 and TRBJ2-7; 7 nucleotides align to TRBD1. The J segment lost 3 bases and the V segment lost 0 bases, leaving 5 bases of the junction unmatched. Germline CDR1 reads DFQATT; CDR2 reads SNEGSKA (reference sequence). The CDR3 loop spans 14 amino acids. This CDR3 reads CSARDPDRDYEQYF. CDR3 coding DNA: TGCAGTGCTAGAGACCCCGACAGGGACTACGAGCAGTACTTC.

The table lists this clonotype with a few counts. The genes are TRBV27 and TRBJ2-1; 7 bases are shared with TRBD2. The CDR3 is made up of 17 amino acids. J lost 3 bases, V lost 3 bases, and 11 bases had no gene match. Germline CDR1 MNHEY, CDR2 SMNVEV (reference sequence). CDR3 bases: TGTGCCAGCAGTTTTCCAGTCGGGGAGGGTAGCTACAATGAGCAGTTCTTC. It translates to CASSFPVGEGSYNEQFF.

Relative to its sample, this clonotype is medium-sized. The genes are TRBV12-3 or TRBV12-4 and TRBJ2-3; 8 bases agree with TRBD2. The CDR3 covers 12 residues. J gave up 6 bases and V 6 bases, and 2 bases lay outside the gene matches. CDR3: CASSRGGDTQYF. CDR3 DNA sequence: TGTGCCAGCAGCCGCGGGGGGGATACGCAGTATTTT.

The V gene is TRBV2, the J gene TRBJ1-1; the D is unclear. The germline V gene encodes CDR1 SNHLY and CDR2 FYNNEI. Deletions cut 6 bases from V and 4 bases from J, with 15 bases between. The CDR3 runs 14 residues. The CDR3 loop is CASSLAEGFTEAFF. CDR3 DNA sequence: TGTGCCAGCAGCTTAGCGGAAGGGTTCACTGAAGCTTTCTTT.

Many counts were recorded for this clonotype. The chain uses TRBV20-1 and TRBJ2-1; no definite D call. Between the trimmed V and J ends, which lost 3 bases and 9 bases, there was a span of 6 bases. Germline values: CDR1 DFQATT, CDR2 SNEGSKA (reference sequence). The CDR3 extends over 10 amino acids. CDR3 coding DNA: TGCAGTGCTAGTATTGGTGAGCAGTTCTTC. It codes for CSASIGEQFF.

This clonotype came up many times. This rearrangement joins TRBV28 to TRBJ2-1; D gene uncertain. The CDR3 is made up of 15 amino acids. The V end was cut by 0 bases, the J end by 8 bases, with 14 bases between. The germline V gene encodes CDR1 MDHEN and CDR2 SYDVKM. CDR3 in amino acids: CASSLWYNGCDEQFF. CDR3 nucleotides: TGTGCCAGCAGTTTATGGTATAATGGTTGCGATGAGCAGTTCTTC.

This clonotype has a handful of counts. Here the CDR3 reads CASRPGLMPGANVLTF. The CDR3 coding sequence is TGTGCCAGCAGGCCGGGACTTATGCCCGGGGCCAACGTCCTGACTTTC. This rearrangement joins TRBV6-2 or TRBV6-3 to TRBJ2-6; a possible D gene is TRBD2 (6 bases). V lost 6 bases, J lost 4 bases, and 16 bases lay in between. The CDR3 covers 16 residues. Germline V lookup: CDR1 MNHEY, CDR2 SVGEGT.